The 8 T cell receptor beta chains below all came from one sample that was sequenced in a study of shared clonotypes between healthy human individuals. Generated by immunoSEQ multiplex PCR, the TCRdb table keeps only in-frame clones and is missing some. Altogether approximately 1,500,000 clones are present, 95% to 99% being singletons, with the ten largest covering about 0.45%. Sequenced input: naive CD4+ T cells sorted from blood. Subset described: CD45RA+ positively selected. The receptor set was obtained from a man younger than 45 in good health.

This chain uses TRBV14 with TRBJ2-3; the D is unclear. Trimming removed 4 bases from V and 2 bases from J, with 10 bases in between. Germline values: CDR1 SGHDN, CDR2 FVKESK. This CDR3 region has 14 residues. The CDR3, as DNA: TGTGCCAGCAGCCCTCTACGGGTCACAGATACGCAGTATTTT. This sequence encodes CASSPLRVTDTQYF. The entire variable domain, with the rest obtained from reference TRBV14 and TRBJ2-3, is as follows: EAGVTQFPSHSVIEKGQTVTLRCDPISGHDNLYWYRRVMGKEIKFLLHFVKESKQDESGMPNNRFLAERTGGTYSTLKVQPAELEDSGVYFCASSPLRVTDTQYFGPGTRLTVL.

The chain joins TRBV10-2 to TRBJ2-7, with D tentatively TRBD1 or TRBD2 (6 bases each). There are 14 residues in the CDR3. The V end lost 8 bases, the J end lost 2 bases, and 16 bases lay between the germline ends. The germline V gene encodes CDR1 WSHSY and CDR2 SAAADI. In nucleotides, the CDR3 is TGCGCCAGCCTTGACGGGGGCTTGACCTACGAGCAGTACTTC. Translating it yields CASLDGGLTYEQYF.

V and J are TRBV18 and TRBJ2-5; D not resolved. Germline CDR1 reads KGHSH; CDR2 reads LQKENI. Trimming cost V 3 bases and J 8 bases, with 10 bases left between them. CDR3 length equals 12 residues. The CDR3 nucleotides are TGTGCCAGCTCACCCACGAAAGGAACCCAGTACTTC. Translation: CASSPTKGTQYF.

The chain has TRBV5-1 and TRBJ1-1, with D possibly matching TRBD1 (6 bases). CDR3 length: 15 amino acids. Germline values: CDR1 SGHRS, CDR2 YFSETQ. V lost 4 bases and J 6 bases, leaving 19 bases between the germline ends. The CDR3 loop reads CASSVGTTQGAEAFF. CDR3 in DNA: TGCGCCAGCAGCGTCGGGACAACACAGGGCGCTGAAGCTTTCTTT.

V gene TRBV4-3 combines with J gene TRBJ2-3; TRBD2 matches 9 bases. J lost 4 bases, V lost 5 bases, and 7 bases had no gene match. CDR1 and CDR2 (germline): LGHNA, YSLEER. The CDR3 runs to 15 residues. The CDR3, as DNA: TGCGCCAGCAGCGTTAGCGGGAGTACCCCAGATACGCAGTATTTT. Amino acids: CASSVSGSTPDTQYF.

The chain recombines TRBV30 with TRBJ1-1; D is perhaps TRBD1 (5 bases). V gave up 2 bases and J gave up 3 bases, with 19 bases separating them. Germline V gives CDR1 GTSNPN, CDR2 SVGIG (reference sequence). The CDR3 extends over 16 amino acids. The CDR3 protein is CAWSPGLSFFDTEAFF. The CDR3 DNA is TGTGCCTGGAGTCCGGGACTTTCCTTCTTTGACACTGAAGCTTTCTTT.

This CDR3 is CASSLLRQGSYNEQFF. The CDR3 DNA reads TGCGCCAGCAGCCTCCTGAGACAGGGGTCCTACAATGAGCAGTTCTTC. The gene calls are TRBV5-1 and TRBJ2-1, with 8 positions matching TRBD1. CDR3 size: 16 residues. V gave up 4 bases and J gave up 1 base; unmatched junction bases: 7. Germline CDR1 SGHRS, CDR2 YFSETQ.

This clone appeared once. The chain is built from TRBV19 and TRBJ1-5; no definite D call. The CDR3 spans 14 residues. The germline gives CDR1 LNHDA, CDR2 SQIVND (reference sequence). Deletions cut 1 base from V and 6 bases from J, with 10 bases between. The CDR3 loop is CASSIGGGGQPQHF. CDR3 coding DNA: TGTGCCAGTAGTATAGGCGGAGGCGGTCAGCCCCAGCATTTT.